This T cell receptor beta chain was captured by sequencing in a study of T cell responses to AZD1222 COVID-19 vaccine. The study, taken as a whole, reports: No repertoire was sampled before or during the peak T cell response, only after it. Baseline serostatus was positive in only five to seven AZD1222 recipients. Spike-specific TCR breadth and depth both grew after two AZD1222 doses.

As regards this clone: The antigen is unknown.

J gave up 0 bases and V 7 bases, and 8 bases lay outside the gene matches. From germline, CDR1 is LNHDA and CDR2 SQIVND (reference sequence). The CDR3 runs 16 residues. Profiling relied on immunoSEQ multiplex PCR, and the TCRdb table lists in-frame clones only, not all of them. The table records 150,000 or so clones, more than 90% of them present only once. The rearrangement uses TRBV19 and TRBJ1-1, with 10 bases that match TRBD1. The input for sequencing was peripheral blood, taken on day 0 of AZD1222 vaccination. The sequence was collected from an adult in good health. The CDR3, as DNA: TGTGCCAGTACCTCGGGACAGGGGTTTTTGAACACTGAAGCTTTCTTT. Translated: CASTSGQGFLNTEAFF.